This T cell receptor (beta chain) was sequenced in a study of cytomegalovirus exposure and HLA in healthy donors. For this clone: Its antigen is unknown.

Findings and caveats of the study: The study recorded 160 or so TCR beta chains that were cytomegalovirus-associated. While the bulk of TCR sequences proved rare, some public TCRs turned up in many donors.

It was with 60 Vbeta and 13 Jbeta primers that the PCR ran. TCRdb's copy holds only in-frame clones and misses some; the assay was immunoSEQ multiplex PCR. The table lists 80,000 to 100,000 clones, 81% of them singletons. The origin of this receptor is a man aged 35-49 years in good health and CMV-seropositive. Sequenced material: PBMCs.

The CDR3 region has the DNA TGCAGTGCTATAGCGGGAGGGGAGCAGTTCTTC. Amino acids: CSAIAGGEQFF. The gene calls are TRBV20-1 and TRBJ2-1, with 11 bases identical to TRBD2. The J segment lost 10 bases and the V segment lost 4 bases, leaving 0 bases of the junction unmatched. Germline CDR1 is DFQATT and CDR2 is SNEGSKA (reference sequence). The CDR3 spans 11 residues.